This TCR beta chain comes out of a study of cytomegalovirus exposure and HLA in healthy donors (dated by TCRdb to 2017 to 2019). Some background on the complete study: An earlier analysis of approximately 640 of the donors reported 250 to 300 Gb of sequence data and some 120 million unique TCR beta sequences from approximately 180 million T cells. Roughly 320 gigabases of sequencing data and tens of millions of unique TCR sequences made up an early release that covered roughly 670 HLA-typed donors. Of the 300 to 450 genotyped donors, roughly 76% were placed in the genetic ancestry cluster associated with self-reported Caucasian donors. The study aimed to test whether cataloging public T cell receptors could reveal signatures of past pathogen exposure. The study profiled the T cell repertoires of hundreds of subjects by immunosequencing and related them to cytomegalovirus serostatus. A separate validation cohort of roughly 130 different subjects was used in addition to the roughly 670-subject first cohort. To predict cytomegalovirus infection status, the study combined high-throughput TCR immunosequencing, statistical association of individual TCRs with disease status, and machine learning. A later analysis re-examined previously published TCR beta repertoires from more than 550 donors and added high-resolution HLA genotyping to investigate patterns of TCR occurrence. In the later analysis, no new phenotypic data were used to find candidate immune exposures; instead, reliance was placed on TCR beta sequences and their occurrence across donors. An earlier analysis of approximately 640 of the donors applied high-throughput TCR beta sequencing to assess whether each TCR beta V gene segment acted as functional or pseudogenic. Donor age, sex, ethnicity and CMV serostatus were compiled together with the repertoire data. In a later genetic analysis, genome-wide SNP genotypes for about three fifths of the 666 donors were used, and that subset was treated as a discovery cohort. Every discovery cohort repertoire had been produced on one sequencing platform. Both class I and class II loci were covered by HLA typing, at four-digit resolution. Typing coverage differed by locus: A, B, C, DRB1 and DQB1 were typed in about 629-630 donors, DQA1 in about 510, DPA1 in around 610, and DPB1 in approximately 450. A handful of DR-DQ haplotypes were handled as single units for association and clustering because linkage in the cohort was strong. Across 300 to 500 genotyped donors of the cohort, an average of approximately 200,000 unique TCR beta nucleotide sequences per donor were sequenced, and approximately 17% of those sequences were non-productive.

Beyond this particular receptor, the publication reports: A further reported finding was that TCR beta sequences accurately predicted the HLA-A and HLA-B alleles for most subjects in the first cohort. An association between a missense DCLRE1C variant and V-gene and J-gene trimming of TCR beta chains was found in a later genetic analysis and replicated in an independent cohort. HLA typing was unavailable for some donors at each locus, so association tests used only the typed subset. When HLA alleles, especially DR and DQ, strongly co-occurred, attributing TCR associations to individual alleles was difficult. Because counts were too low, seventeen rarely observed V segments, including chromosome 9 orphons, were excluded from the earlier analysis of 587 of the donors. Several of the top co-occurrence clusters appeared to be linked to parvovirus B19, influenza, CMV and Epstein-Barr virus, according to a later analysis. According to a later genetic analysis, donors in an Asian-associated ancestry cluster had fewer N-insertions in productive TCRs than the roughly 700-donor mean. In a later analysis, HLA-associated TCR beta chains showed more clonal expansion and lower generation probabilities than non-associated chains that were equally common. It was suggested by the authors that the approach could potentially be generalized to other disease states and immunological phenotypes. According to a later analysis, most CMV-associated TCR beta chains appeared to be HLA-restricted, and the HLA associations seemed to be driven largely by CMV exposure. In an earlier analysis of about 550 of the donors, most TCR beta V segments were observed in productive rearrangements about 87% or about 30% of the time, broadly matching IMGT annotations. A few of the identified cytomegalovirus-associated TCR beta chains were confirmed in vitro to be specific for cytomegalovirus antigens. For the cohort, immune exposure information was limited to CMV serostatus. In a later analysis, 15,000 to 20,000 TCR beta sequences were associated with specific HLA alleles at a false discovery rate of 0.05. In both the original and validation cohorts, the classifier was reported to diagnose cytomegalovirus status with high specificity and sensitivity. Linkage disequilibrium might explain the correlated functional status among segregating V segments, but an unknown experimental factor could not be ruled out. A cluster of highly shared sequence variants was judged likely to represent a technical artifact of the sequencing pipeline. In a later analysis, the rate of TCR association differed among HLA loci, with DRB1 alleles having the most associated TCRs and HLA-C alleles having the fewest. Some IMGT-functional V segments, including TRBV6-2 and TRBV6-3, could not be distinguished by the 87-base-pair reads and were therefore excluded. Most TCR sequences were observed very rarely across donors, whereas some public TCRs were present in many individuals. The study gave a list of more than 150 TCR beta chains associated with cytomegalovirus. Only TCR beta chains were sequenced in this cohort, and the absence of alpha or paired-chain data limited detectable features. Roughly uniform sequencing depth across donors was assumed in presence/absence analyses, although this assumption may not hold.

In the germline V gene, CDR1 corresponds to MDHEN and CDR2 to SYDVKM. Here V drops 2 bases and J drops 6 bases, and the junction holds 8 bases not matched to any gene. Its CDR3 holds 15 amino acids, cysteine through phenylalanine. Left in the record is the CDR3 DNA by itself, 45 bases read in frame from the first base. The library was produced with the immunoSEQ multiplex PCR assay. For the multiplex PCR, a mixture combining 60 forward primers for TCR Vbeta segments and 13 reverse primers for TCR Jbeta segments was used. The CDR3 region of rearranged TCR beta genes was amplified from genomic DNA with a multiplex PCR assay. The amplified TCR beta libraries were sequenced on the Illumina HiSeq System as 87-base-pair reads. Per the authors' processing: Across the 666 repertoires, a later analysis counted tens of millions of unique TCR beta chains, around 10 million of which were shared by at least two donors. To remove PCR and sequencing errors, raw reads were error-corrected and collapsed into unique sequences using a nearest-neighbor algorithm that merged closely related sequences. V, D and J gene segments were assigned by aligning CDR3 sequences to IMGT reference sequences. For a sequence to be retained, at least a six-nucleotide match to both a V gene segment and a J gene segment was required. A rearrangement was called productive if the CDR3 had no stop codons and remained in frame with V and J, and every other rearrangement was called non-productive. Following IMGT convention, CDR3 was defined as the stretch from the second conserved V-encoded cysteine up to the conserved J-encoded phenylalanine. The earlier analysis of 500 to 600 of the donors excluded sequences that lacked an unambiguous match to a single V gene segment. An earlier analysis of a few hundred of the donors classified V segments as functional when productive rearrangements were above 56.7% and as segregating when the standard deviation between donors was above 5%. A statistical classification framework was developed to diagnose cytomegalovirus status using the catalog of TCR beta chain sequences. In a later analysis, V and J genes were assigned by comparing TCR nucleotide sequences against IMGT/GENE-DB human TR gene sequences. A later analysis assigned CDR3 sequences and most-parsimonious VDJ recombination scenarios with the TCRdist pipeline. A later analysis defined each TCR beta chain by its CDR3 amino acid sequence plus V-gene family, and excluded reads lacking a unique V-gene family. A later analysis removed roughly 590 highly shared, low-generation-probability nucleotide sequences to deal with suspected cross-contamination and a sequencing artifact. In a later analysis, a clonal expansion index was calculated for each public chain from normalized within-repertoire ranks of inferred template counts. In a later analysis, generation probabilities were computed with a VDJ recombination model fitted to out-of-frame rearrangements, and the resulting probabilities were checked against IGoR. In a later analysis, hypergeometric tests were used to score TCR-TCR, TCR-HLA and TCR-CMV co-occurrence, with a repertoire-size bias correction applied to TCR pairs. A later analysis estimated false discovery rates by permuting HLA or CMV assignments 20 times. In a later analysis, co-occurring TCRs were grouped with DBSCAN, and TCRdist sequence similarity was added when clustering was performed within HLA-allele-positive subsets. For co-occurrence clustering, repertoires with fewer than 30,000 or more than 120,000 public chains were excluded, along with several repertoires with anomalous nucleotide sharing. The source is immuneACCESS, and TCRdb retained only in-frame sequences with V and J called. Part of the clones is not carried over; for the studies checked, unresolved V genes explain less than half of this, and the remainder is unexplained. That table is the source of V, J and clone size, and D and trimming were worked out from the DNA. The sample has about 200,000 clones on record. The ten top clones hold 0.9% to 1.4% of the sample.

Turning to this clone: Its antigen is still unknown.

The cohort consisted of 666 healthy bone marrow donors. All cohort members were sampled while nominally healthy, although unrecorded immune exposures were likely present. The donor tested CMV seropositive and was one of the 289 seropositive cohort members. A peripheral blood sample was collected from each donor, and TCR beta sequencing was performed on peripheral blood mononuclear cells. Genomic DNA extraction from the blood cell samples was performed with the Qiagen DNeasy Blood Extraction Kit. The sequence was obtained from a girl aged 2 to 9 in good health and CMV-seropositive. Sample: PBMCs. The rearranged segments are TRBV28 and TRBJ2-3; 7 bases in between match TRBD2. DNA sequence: TGTGCCAGCAGTTTAACGGGGGGTGTGCGGGATACGCAGTATTTT. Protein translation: CASSLTGGVRDTQYF.